This T cell receptor (beta chain) was captured in a study of T cell changes during pregnancy in multiple sclerosis. Data came from immunoSEQ multiplex PCR; TCRdb stores just in-frame clones and leaves some out. The sample has around 19,000 clones, about 89% seen once; the top ten hold approximately 12%. The clonotype comes from a female donor in good health, enrolled as a control in a pregnancy study. The material sequenced was CD8+ T cells from peripheral blood mononuclear cells, taken in the third trimester of pregnancy.

The CDR3 here is CASSLPAGDSSYNEQFF. For the CDR3, the DNA is TGTGCCAGCAGTTTACCCGCGGGGGATAGCTCCTACAATGAGCAGTTCTTC. The chain is built from TRBV28 and TRBJ2-1, with 7 bases identical to TRBD2. Per the germline V gene, CDR1 is MDHEN and CDR2 is SYDVKM. The CDR3 extends over 17 amino acids. The V segment lost 2 bases and the J segment 0 bases; nucleotides outside the gene matches: 7.